These T cell receptor beta chains were read from a single sample in a study of shared clonotypes between healthy human individuals. Using immunoSEQ multiplex PCR, the repertoire was profiled, and TCRdb retains in-frame clones only, with some absent. The data contain over a million clones, around 75% of them seen just once; the ten biggest clones take up around 1.4%. Material: memory CD4+ T cells sorted from blood. The origin of the receptors is a man between 18 and 35 years old in good health. Both conserved end residues are part of each CDR3. Fields, in order: clone size, D gene, J gene, V gene, CDR3 DNA, CDR3 protein. The D gene is left open where the match is weak. Not every row has a clone size; where given, it reads once, few, many or a size class.

clone size: NA
D gene: TRBD1
J gene: TRBJ2-7
V gene: TRBV5-6
CDR3 DNA: TGTGCCAGCAGCTGGGGACAGGGAGCCTCCTACGAGCAGTACTTC
CDR3 protein: CASSWGQGASYEQYF

clone size: NA
D gene: NA
J gene: TRBJ1-5
V gene: TRBV6-6
CDR3 DNA: TGTGCCAGCAGGCTCGGGGGCGGGGGCAATCAGCCCCAGCATTTT
CDR3 protein: CASRLGGGGNQPQHF

clone size: NA
D gene: NA
J gene: TRBJ2-1
V gene: TRBV2
CDR3 DNA: TGTGCCAGCAGTGGGTCGGGGGCGCGAGTATCCAATGAGCAGTTCTTC
CDR3 protein: CASSGSGARVSNEQFF

clone size: NA
D gene: NA
J gene: TRBJ2-5
V gene: TRBV11-2
CDR3 DNA: TGTGCCAGCAGTCCAGGATCTGGAGAGACCCAGTACTTC
CDR3 protein: CASSPGSGETQYF

clone size: many
D gene: NA
J gene: TRBJ2-7
V gene: TRBV2
CDR3 DNA: TGTGCCAGCCGTGAGGGCTCCTACGAGCAGTACTTC
CDR3 protein: CASREGSYEQYF

clone size: NA
D gene: NA
J gene: TRBJ2-3
V gene: TRBV10-1
CDR3 DNA: TGCGCCAGCAGTGAGCCCGGGGCTAGCACAGATACGCAGTATTTT
CDR3 protein: CASSEPGASTDTQYF

clone size: few
D gene: NA
J gene: TRBJ1-5
V gene: TRBV28
CDR3 DNA: TGTGCCAGCAGTTTAATAGGGAATCAGCCCCAGCATTTT
CDR3 protein: CASSLIGNQPQHF

clone size: few
D gene: TRBD2
J gene: TRBJ2-1
V gene: TRBV4-3
CDR3 DNA: TGCGCCAGCAGCAGGGGCGGGGGGTTGAACAATGAGCAGTTCTTC
CDR3 protein: CASSRGGGLNNEQFF

clone size: NA
D gene: TRBD1
J gene: TRBJ2-7
V gene: TRBV4-1
CDR3 DNA: TGCGCCAGCAGCCAAATATCGGGACAGGGGGCGTACGAGCAGTACTTC
CDR3 protein: CASSQISGQGAYEQYF

clone size: NA
D gene: NA
J gene: TRBJ1-1
V gene: TRBV5-1
CDR3 DNA: TGCGCCAGCAGCTTAGCCCTCTCGGCTGGGAACACTGAAGCTTTCTTT
CDR3 protein: CASSLALSAGNTEAFF

clone size: NA
D gene: NA
J gene: TRBJ2-3
V gene: TRBV2
CDR3 DNA: TGTGCCAGCATCCGAAGTTCTCGCACAGATACGCAGTATTTT
CDR3 protein: CASIRSSRTDTQYF

clone size: NA
D gene: NA
J gene: TRBJ2-7
V gene: TRBV2
CDR3 DNA: TGTGCCAGCGGCGAGGACAGCTCGACCTACGAGCAGTACTTC
CDR3 protein: CASGEDSSTYEQYF

clone size: NA
D gene: NA
J gene: TRBJ2-1
V gene: TRBV25-1
CDR3 DNA: TGTGCCAGCAGCTCCCGAACCTTTAGCCACAATGAGCAGTTCTTC
CDR3 protein: CASSSRTFSHNEQFF